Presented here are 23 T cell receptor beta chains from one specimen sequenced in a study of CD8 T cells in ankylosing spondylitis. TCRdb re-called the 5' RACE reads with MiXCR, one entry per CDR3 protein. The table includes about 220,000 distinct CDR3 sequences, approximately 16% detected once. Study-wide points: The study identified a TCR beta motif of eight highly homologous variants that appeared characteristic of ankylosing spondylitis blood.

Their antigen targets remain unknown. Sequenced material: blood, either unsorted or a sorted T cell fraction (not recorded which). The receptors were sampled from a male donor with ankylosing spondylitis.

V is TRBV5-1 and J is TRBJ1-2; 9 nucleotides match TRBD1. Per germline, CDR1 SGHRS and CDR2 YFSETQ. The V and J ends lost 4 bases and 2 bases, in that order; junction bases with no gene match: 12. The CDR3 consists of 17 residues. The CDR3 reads CASSPGGGDRANYGYTF. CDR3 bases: TGCGCCAGCAGCCCGGGCGGCGGGGACAGGGCAAACTATGGCTACACCTTC.

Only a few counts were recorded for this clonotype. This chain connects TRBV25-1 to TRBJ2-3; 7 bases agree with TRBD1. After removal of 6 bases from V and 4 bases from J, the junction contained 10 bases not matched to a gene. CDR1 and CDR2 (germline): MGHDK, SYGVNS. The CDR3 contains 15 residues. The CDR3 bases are TGTGCCAGCAGAAAGACAGGGATGGGGGCAGATACGCAGTATTTT. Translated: CASRKTGMGADTQYF.

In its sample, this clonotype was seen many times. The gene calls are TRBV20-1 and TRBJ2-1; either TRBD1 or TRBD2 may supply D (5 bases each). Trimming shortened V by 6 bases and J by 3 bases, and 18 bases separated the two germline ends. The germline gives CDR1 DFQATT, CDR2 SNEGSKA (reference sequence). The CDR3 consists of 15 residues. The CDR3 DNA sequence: TGCAGTGCCCCGCGAGGGCAAGGGGACTACAATGAGCAGTTCTTC. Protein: CSAPRGQGDYNEQFF.

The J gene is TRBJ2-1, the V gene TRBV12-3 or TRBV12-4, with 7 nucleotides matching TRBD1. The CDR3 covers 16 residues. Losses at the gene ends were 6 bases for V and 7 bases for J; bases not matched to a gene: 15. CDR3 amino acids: CASSLGFQGEGNEQFF. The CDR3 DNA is TGTGCCAGCAGCCTAGGATTTCAGGGGGAAGGGAATGAGCAGTTCTTC.

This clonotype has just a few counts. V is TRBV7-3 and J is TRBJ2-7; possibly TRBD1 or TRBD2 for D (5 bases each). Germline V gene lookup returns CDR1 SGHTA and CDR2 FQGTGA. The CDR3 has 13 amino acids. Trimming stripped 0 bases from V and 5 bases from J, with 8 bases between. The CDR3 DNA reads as TGTGCCAGCAGCTTAACTAGAGGGGACGAGCAGTACTTC. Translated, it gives CASSLTRGDEQYF. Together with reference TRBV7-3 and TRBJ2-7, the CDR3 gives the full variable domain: GAGVSQTPSNKVTEKGKYVELRCDPISGHTALYWYRQSLGQGPEFLIYFQGTGAADDSGLPNDRFFAVRPEGSVSTLKIQRTERGDSAVYLCASSLTRGDEQYFGPGTRLTVT.

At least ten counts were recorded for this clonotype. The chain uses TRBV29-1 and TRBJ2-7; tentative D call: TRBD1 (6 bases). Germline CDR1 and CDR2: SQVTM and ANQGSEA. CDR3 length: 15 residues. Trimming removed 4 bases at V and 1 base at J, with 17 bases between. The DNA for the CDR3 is TGCAGCGTTGTAGTCCAGGGGCTTCCATCCTACGAGCAGTACTTC. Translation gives CSVVVQGLPSYEQYF.

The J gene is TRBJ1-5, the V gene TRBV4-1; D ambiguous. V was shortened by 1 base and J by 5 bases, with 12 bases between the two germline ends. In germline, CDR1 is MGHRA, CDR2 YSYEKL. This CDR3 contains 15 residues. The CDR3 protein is CASSQVDRVDQPQHF. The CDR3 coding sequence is TGCGCCAGCAGCCAAGTTGATAGGGTTGATCAGCCCCAGCATTTT.

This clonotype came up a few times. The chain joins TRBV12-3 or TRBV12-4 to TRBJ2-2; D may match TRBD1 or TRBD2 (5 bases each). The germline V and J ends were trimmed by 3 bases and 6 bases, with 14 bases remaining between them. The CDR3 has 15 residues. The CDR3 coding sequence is TGTGCCAGCAGTTTCCGGGACCCCAGGGCCGGGGAGCTGTTTTTT. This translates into CASSFRDPRAGELFF.

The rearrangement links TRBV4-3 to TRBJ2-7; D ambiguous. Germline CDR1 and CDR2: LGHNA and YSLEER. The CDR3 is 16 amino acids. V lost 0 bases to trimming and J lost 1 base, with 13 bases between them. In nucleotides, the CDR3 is TGCGCCAGCAGCCAAGATCTCCCTAACTATTCCTACGAGCAGTACTTC. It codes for CASSQDLPNYSYEQYF.

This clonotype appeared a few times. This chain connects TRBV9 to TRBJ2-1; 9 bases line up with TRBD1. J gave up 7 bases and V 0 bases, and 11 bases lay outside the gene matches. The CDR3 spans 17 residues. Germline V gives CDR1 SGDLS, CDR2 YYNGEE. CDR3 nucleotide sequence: TGTGCCAGCAGCGTAGGGACCACAGGGGGCGATGGAAATGAGCAGTTCTTC. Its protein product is CASSVGTTGGDGNEQFF.

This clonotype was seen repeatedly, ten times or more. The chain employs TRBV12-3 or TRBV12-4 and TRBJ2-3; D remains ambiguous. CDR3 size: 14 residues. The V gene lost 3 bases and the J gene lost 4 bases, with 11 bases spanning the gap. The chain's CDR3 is CASSLVSVPDTQYF. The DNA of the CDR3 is TGTGCCAGCAGTTTGGTATCAGTCCCAGATACGCAGTATTTT.

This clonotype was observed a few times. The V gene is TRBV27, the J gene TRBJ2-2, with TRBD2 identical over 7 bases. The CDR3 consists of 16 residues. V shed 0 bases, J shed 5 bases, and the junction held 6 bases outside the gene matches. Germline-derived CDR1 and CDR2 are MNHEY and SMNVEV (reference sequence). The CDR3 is CASSLSGGGRTGELFF. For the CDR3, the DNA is TGTGCCAGCAGTTTATCTGGGGGAGGGCGTACCGGGGAGCTGTTTTTT.

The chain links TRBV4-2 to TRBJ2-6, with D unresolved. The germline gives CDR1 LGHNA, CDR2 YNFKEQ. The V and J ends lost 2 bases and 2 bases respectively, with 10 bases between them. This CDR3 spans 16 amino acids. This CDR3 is CASSQQGSAGANVLTF. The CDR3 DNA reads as TGTGCCAGCAGCCAACAAGGAAGCGCTGGGGCCAACGTCCTGACTTTC.

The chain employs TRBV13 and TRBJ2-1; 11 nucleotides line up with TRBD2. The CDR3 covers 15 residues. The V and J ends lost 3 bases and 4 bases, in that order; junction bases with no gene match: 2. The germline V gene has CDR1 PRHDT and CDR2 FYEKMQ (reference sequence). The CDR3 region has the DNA TGTGCCAGCAGCTTCTCTAGCGGGGGGTACAATGAGCAGTTCTTC. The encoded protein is CASSFSSGGYNEQFF.

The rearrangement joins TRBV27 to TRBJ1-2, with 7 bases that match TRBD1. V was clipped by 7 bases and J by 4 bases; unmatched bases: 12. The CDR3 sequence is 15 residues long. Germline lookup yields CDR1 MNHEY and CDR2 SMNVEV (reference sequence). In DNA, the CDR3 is TGTGCCAGCACCACCTTAGGGGGCAGGTTCTATGGCTACACCTTC. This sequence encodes CASTTLGGRFYGYTF.

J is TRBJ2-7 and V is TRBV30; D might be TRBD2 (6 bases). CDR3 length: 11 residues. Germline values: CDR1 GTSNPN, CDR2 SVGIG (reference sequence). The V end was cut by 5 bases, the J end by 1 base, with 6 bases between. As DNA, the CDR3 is TGTGCCTGGGGGGGGTCCTACGAGCAGTACTTC. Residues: CAWGGSYEQYF.

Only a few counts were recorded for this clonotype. The CDR3 DNA sequence: TGTGCCAGCAGTGAAGTGGCTTCAGAGACCCAGTACTTC. Amino acids: CASSEVASETQYF. The gene calls are TRBV2 and TRBJ2-5, with D unclear. The CDR3 has 13 amino acids. Per germline, CDR1 SNHLY and CDR2 FYNNEI. Trimming shortened V by 1 base and J by 4 bases, and 7 bases separated the two germline ends.

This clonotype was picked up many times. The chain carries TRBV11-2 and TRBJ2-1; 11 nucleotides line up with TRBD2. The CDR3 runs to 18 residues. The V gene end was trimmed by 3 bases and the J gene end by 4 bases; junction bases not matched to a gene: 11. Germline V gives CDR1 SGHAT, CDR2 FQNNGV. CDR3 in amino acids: CASSFPRTPSGGYNEQFF. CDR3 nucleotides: TGTGCCAGCAGCTTCCCTAGGACACCTAGCGGGGGGTACAATGAGCAGTTCTTC.

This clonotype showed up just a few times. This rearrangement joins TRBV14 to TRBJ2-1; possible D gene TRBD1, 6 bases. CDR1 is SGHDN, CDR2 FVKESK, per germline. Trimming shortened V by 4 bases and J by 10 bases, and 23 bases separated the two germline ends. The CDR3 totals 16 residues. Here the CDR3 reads CASSPWPGHGGQEQFF. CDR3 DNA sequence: TGTGCCAGCAGCCCCTGGCCGGGACATGGGGGTCAGGAGCAGTTCTTC.

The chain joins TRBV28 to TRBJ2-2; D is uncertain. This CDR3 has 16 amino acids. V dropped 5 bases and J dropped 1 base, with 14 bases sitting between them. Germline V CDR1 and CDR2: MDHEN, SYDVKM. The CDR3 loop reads CASSLSPLVNTGELFF. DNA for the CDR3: TGTGCCAGCAGTCTTAGCCCCCTGGTGAACACCGGGGAGCTGTTTTTT. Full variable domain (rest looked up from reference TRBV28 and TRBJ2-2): DVKVTQSSRYLVKRTGEKVFLECVQDMDHENMFWYRQDPGLGLRLIYFSYDVKMKEKGDIPEGYSVSREKKERFSLILESASTNQTSMYLCASSLSPLVNTGELFFGEGSRLTVL.

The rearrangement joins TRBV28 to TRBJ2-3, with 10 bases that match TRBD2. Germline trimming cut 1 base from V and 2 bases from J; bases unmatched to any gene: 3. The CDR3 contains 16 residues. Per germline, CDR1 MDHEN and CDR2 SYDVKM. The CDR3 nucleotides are TGTGCCAGCAGTTTATCGACTAGCGGGTACACAGATACGCAGTATTTT. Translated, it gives CASSLSTSGYTDTQYF.

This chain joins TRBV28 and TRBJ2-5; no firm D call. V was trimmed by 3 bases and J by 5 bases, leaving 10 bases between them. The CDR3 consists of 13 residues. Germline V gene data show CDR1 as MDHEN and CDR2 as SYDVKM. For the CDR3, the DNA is TGTGCCAGCAGTTTTTACCCAACCGAGACCCAGTACTTC. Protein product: CASSFYPTETQYF.

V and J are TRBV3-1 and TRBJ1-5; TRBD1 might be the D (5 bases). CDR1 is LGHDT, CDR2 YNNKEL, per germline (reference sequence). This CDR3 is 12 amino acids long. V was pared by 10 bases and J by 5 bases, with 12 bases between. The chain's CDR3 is CAIRDRDQPQHF. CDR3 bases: TGTGCCATTCGGGACCGCGATCAGCCCCAGCATTTT.